This T cell receptor beta chain was identified during a study of shared clonotypes between healthy human individuals. V gave up 3 bases and J gave up 1 base, with 7 bases separating them. Germline CDR1 reads MNHEY; CDR2 reads SMNVEV (reference sequence). CDR3 length equals 13 residues. As to this clone: Its antigen is unknown. The sample contains more than one DNA sequence encoding this CDR3.

The input for sorted-subset replicate PCRs was approximately 200 ng DNA, tens of thousands of T cell genomes. Repertoires were generated with immunoSEQ multiplex PCR, while TCRdb's copy carries only in-frame clones and drops some. Among about 2.1 million clones listed, 93% were seen once. Findings and caveats of the study: Apart from blood, nothing was sampled; tissue repertoires likely differ. Shared clonotypes across all four donors exceeded non-shared ones in generation probability.

Naive CD8 cells lacked CD45RO, underwent positive selection for CCR7 and left out terminally differentiated effector memory CD45RA+ cells. There were no recent acute infections or vaccinations among the donors, who were healthy HIV-negative adults. The chain has TRBV27 and TRBJ2-7; D may match TRBD1 or TRBD2 (5 bases each). Sequenced sample: naive CD8+ T cells from PBMCs. The receptor was isolated from a man younger than 30 in good health. Some clones in this sample may be carry-over from other donors' samples. CDR3 sequence: CASSLGPSYEQYF. The CDR3 bases are TGTGCCAGCAGTTTGGGACCATCCTACGAGCAGTACTTC.